This T cell receptor (beta chain) derives from a study of cytomegalovirus exposure and HLA in healthy donors. At the level of the study: Drawn from HLA-typed donors, roughly 87 million unique TCRs were held in an early data release.

V trimming: 2 bases; J trimming: 5 bases; junction bases outside the gene matches: 7. Looked up from germline, CDR1 is MNHEY and CDR2 is SMNVEV (reference sequence). The CDR3 has 16 residues. In the PCR, 60 Vbeta and 13 Jbeta primers were used. The data were produced by immunoSEQ multiplex PCR, yet TCRdb's version contains in-frame clones alone and is incomplete. The table includes about 120,000 clones, 79% detected once. The specimen was PBMCs. V is TRBV27 and J is TRBJ1-5, with 9 bases fitting TRBD1. The sequence derives from a man between 18 and 35 years old in good health and CMV-seronegative. The CDR3 is CASSLRRGQGHQPQHF. The CDR3 DNA follows: TGTGCCAGCAGTTTAAGACGTGGACAGGGGCATCAGCCCCAGCATTTT.